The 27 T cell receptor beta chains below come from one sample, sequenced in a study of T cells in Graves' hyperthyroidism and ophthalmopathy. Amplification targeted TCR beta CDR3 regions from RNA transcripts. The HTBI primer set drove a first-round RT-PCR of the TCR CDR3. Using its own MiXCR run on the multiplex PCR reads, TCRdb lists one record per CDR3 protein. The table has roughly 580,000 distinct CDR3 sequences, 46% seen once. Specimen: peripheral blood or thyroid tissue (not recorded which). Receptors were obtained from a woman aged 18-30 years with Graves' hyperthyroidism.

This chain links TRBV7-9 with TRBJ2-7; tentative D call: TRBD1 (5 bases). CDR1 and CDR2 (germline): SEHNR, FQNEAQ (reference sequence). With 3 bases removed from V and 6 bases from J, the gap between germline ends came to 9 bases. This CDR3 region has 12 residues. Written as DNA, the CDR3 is TGTGCCAGCAGCTTTCCAGGGTTCGAGCAGTACTTC. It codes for CASSFPGFEQYF.

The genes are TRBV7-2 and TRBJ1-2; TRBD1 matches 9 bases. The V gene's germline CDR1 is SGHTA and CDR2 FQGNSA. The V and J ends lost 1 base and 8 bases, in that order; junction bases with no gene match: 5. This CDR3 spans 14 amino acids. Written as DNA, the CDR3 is TGTGCCAGCAGCTTAGATACAGGGGGCAGGGGCTACACCTTC. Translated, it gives CASSLDTGGRGYTF.

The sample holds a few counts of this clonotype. This CDR3 reads CASSLGLAGDTYEQYF. The CDR3 nucleotides read TGTGCCAGCAGCCTAGGGCTAGCGGGAGACACCTACGAGCAGTACTTC. The chain recombines TRBV7-6 with TRBJ2-7; 10 positions agree with TRBD2. The CDR3 sequence is 16 residues long. Germline CDR1 SGHVS, CDR2 FNYEAQ. V lost 5 bases and J lost 2; bases outside the gene matches: 9.

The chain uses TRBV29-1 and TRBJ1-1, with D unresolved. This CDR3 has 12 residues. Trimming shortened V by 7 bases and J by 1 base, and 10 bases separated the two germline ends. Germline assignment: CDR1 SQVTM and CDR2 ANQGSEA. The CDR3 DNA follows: TGCAGCGCTACCGGGAAGAACACTGAAGCTTTCTTT. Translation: CSATGKNTEAFF.

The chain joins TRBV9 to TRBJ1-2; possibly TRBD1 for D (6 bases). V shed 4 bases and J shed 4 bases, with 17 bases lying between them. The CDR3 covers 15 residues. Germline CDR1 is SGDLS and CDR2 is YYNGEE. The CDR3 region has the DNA TGTGCCAGCAGCCAACGGGGGGCGCAGGGCTATGGCTACACCTTC. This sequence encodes CASSQRGAQGYGYTF.

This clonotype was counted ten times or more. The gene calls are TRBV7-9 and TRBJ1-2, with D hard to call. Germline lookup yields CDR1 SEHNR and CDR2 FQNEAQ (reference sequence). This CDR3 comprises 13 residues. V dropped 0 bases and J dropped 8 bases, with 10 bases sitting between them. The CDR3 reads CASSLAQARGYTF. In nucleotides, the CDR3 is TGTGCCAGCAGCTTAGCGCAGGCGAGGGGCTACACCTTC.

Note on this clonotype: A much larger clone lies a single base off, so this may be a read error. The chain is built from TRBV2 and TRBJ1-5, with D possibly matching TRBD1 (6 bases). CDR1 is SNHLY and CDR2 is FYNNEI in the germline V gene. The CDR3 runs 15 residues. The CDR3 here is CARSPRDTSNQPQHF. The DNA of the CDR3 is TGTGCCCGCAGTCCCCGGGACACCAGCAATCAGCCCCAGCATTTT.

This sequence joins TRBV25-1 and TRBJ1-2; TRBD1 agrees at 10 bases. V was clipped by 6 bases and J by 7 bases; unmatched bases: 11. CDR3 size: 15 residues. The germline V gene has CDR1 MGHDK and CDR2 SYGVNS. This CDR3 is CASSLDRGRRSGYTF. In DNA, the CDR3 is TGTGCCAGCAGCCTAGACAGGGGGCGGAGGTCTGGCTACACCTTC.

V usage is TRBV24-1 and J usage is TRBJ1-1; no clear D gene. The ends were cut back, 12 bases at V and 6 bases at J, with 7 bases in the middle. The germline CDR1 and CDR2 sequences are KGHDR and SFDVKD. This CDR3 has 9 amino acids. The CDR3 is CAPSAEAFF. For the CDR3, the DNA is TGTGCCCCATCGGCTGAAGCTTTCTTT.

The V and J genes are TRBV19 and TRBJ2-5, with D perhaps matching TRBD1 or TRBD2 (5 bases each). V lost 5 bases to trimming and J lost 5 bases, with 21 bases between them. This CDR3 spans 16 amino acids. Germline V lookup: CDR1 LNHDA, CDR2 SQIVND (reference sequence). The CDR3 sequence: CASSLAGSFTGETQYF. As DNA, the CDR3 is TGTGCCAGTAGTCTAGCAGGGTCCTTTACGGGGGAGACCCAGTACTTC.

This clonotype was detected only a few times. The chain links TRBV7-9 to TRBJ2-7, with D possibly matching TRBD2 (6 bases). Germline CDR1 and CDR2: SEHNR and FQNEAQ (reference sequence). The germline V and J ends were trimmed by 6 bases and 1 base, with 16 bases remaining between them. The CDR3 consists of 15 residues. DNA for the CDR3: TGTGCCAGCAGGCCTACCGGGACTCCATCCTACGAGCAGTACTTC. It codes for CASRPTGTPSYEQYF.

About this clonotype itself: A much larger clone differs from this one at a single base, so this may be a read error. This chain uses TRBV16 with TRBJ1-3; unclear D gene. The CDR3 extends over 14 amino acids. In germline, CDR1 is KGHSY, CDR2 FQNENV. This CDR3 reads CASSQSQSGSTIYF. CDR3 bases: TGTGCCAGCAGCCAATCACAATCTGGAAGCACCATATATTTT.

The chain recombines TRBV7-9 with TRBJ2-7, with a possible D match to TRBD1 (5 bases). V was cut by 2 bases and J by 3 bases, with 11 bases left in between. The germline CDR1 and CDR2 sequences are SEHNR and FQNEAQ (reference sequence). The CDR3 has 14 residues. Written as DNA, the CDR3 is TGTGCCAGCAGCTTACCAGGGAATAACTACGAGCAGTACTTC. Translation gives CASSLPGNNYEQYF.

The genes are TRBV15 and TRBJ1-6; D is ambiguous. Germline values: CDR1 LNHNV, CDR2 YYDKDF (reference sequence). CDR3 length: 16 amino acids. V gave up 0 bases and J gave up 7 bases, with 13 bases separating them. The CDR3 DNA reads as TGTGCCACCAGCAGAGATCGATGGACGGGGAATTCACCCCTCCACTTT. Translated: CATSRDRWTGNSPLHF.

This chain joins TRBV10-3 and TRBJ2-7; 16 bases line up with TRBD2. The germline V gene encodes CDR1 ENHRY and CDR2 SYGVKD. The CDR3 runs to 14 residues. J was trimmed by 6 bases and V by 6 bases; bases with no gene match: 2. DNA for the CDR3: TGTGCCATCAGGGGACTAGCGGGAGGGGTCGAGCAGTACTTC. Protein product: CAIRGLAGGVEQYF.

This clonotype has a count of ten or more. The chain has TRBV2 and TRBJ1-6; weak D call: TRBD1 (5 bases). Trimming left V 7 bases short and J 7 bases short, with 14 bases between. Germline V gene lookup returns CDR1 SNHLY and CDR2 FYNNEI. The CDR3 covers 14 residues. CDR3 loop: CASKTGTSNSPLHF. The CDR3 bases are TGTGCCAGCAAGACCGGGACGTCGAATTCACCCCTCCACTTT.

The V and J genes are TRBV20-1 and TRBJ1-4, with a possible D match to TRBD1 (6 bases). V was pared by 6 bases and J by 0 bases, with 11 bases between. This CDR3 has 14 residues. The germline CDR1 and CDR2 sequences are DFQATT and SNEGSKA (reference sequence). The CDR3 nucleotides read TGCAGTGCAAGGACAGATCCAACTAATGAAAAACTGTTTTTT. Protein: CSARTDPTNEKLFF.

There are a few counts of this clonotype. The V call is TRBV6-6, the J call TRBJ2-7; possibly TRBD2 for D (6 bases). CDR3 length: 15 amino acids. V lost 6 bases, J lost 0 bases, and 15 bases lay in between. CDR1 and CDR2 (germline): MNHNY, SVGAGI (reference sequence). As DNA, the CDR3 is TGTGCCAGCAGCCGGGGACTTGTCGGCTCCTACGAGCAGTACTTC. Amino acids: CASSRGLVGSYEQYF.

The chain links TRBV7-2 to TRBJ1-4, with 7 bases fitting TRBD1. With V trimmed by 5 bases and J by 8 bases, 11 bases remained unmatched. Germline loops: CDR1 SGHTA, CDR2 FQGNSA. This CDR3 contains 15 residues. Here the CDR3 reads CASSEWEGAREKLFF. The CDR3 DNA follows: TGTGCCAGCAGCGAGTGGGAGGGGGCGCGAGAAAAACTGTTTTTT.

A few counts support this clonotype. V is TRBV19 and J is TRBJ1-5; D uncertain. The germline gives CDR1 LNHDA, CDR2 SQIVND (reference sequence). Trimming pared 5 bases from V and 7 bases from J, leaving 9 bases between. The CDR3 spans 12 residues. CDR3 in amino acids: CASSLPDQPQHF. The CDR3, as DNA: TGTGCCAGTAGTCTCCCGGACCAGCCCCAGCATTTT.

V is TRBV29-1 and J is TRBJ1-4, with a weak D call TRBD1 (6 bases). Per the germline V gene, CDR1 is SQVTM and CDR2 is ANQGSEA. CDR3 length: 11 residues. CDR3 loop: CRGDMDEKLFF. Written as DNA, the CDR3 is TGCAGAGGGGACATGGATGAAAAACTGTTTTTT. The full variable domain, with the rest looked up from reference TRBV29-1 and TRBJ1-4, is SAVISQKPSRDICQRGTSLTIQCQVDSQVTMMFWYRQQPGQSLTLIATANQGSEATYESGFVIDKFPISRPNLTFSTLTVSNMSPEDSSIYLCRGDMDEKLFFGSGTQLSVL.

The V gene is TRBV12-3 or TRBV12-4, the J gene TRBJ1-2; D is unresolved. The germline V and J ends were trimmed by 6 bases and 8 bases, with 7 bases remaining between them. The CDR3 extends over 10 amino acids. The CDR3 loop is CASSRLGYTF. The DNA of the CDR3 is TGTGCCAGCAGCAGACTCGGCTACACCTTC.

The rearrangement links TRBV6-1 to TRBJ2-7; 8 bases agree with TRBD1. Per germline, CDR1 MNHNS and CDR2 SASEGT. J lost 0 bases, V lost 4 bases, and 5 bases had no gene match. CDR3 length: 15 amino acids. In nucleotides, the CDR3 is TGTGCCAGCAGTGTTAACGGACAGGGCTCCTACGAGCAGTACTTC. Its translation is CASSVNGQGSYEQYF.

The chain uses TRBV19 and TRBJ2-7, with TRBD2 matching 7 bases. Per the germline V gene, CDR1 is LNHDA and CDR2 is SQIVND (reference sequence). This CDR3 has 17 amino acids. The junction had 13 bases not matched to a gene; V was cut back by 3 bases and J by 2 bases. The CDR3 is CASSIRPGGLSPYEQYF. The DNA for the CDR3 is TGTGCCAGTAGTATCAGGCCGGGGGGACTAAGCCCCTACGAGCAGTACTTC.

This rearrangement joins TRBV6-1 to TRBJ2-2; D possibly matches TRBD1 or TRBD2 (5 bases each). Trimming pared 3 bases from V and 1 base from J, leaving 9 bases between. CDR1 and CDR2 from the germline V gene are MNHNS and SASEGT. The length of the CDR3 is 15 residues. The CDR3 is CASSDRDGNTGELFF. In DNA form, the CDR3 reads TGTGCCAGCAGTGACAGGGACGGGAACACCGGGGAGCTGTTTTTT.

This CDR3 is CSPNGNTEAFF. The CDR3 coding sequence is TGCAGCCCGAACGGGAACACTGAAGCTTTCTTT. The rearrangement links TRBV29-1 to TRBJ1-1; no definite D call. This CDR3 region has 11 residues. The ends were cut back, 8 bases at V and 1 base at J, with 8 bases in the middle. Germline CDR1 reads SQVTM; CDR2 reads ANQGSEA.

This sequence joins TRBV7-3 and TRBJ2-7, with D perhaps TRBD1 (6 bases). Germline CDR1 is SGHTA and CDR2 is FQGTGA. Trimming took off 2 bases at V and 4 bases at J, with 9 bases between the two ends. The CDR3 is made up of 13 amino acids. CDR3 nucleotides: TGTGCCAGCAGCTTATACAGGGAATACGAGCAGTACTTC. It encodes CASSLYREYEQYF.